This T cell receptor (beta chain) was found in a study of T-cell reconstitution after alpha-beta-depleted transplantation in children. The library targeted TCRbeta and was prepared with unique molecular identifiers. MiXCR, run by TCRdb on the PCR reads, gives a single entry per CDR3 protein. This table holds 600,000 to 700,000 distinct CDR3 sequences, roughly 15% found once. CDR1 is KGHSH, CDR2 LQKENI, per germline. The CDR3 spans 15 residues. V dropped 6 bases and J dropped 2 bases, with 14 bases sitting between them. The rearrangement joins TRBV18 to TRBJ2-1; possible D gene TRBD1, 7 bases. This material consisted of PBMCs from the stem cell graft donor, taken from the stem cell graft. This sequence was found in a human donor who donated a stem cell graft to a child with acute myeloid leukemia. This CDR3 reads CASSPRGTAYNEQFF. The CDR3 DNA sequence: TGTGCCAGCTCCCCCCGGGGGACAGCCTACAATGAGCAGTTCTTC.